Presented here are 27 T cell receptor beta chains from one specimen sequenced in a study of blood T cell repertoires in COVID-19. The table came from immunoSEQ multiplex PCR; TCRdb's copy has only in-frame clones and leaves some out. The table includes fewer than 200,000 clones, 84% detected once. The sample comprised peripheral blood. Receptors originate from a human donor in a cohort sampled during active COVID-19.

The J gene is TRBJ1-2, the V gene TRBV12-3 or TRBV12-4; D remains ambiguous. V lost 1 base to trimming and J lost 4 bases, with 4 bases between them. This CDR3 is 12 amino acids long. Here the CDR3 reads CASSLDTYGYTF. CDR3 coding DNA: TGTGCCAGCAGTTTAGACACCTATGGCTACACCTTC.

DNA of the CDR3: TGTGCCAGCAGCGTAGGGCAGGGGCGGTACGAGCAGTACTTC. This encodes CASSVGQGRYEQYF. V usage is TRBV9 and J usage is TRBJ2-7, with D tentatively TRBD1 (6 bases). V was cut by 0 bases and J by 4 bases, with 11 bases left in between. The CDR3 has 14 amino acids. Germline loops: CDR1 SGDLS, CDR2 YYNGEE. The complete variable domain, with remaining parts taken from reference TRBV9 and TRBJ2-7, reads DSGVTQTPKHLITATGQRVTLRCSPRSGDLSVYWYQQSLDQGLQFLIQYYNGEERAKGNILERFSAQQFPDLHSELNLSSLELGDSALYFCASSVGQGRYEQYFGPGTRLTVT.

The CDR3 region is CASSHSSGGRYQETQYF. DNA of the CDR3: TGTGCCAGCAGCCACTCTAGCGGGGGACGGTACCAAGAGACCCAGTACTTC. The chain is built from TRBV13 and TRBJ2-5; TRBD2 agrees at 10 bases. V trimming: 5 bases; J trimming: 0 bases; junction bases outside the gene matches: 9. There are 17 residues in the CDR3. CDR1 is PRHDT and CDR2 is FYEKMQ in the germline V gene (reference sequence).

This rearrangement joins TRBV7-9 to TRBJ1-3; TRBD1 matches 12 bases. Per the germline V gene, CDR1 is SEHNR and CDR2 is FQNEAQ (reference sequence). Losses at the gene ends were 4 bases for V and 0 bases for J; bases not matched to a gene: 7. The CDR3 has 18 residues. The CDR3 loop reads CASSSGQGALSSGNTIYF. CDR3 DNA: TGTGCCAGCAGCTCGGGACAGGGGGCTCTGAGCTCTGGAAACACCATATATTTT.

This chain connects TRBV2 to TRBJ2-7, with 15 bases fitting TRBD2. After removal of 8 bases from V and 0 bases from J, the junction contained 8 bases not matched to a gene. Looked up from germline, CDR1 is SNHLY and CDR2 is FYNNEI. The CDR3 is 17 amino acids. CDR3 sequence reads: CASAGGLAGGHSYEQYF. CDR3 nucleotide sequence: TGTGCCAGCGCGGGGGGACTAGCGGGGGGCCACTCCTACGAGCAGTACTTC.

This clone was recorded a few times. This chain links TRBV7-2 with TRBJ1-5; unclear D gene. CDR1 and CDR2 (germline): SGHTA, FQGNSA. The CDR3 runs 13 residues. The V gene lost 7 bases and the J gene lost 7 bases, with 14 bases spanning the gap. CDR3 in amino acids: CASNRPREQPQHF. CDR3 DNA: TGTGCCAGCAACAGACCCCGGGAACAGCCCCAGCATTTT.

This clone was detected only a few times. The V and J genes are TRBV27 and TRBJ2-1; unclear D gene. From germline, CDR1 is MNHEY and CDR2 SMNVEV (reference sequence). The CDR3 is made up of 11 amino acids. V gave up 7 bases and J gave up 4 bases, with 5 bases separating them. This chain's CDR3 is CASTNYNEQFF. As DNA, the CDR3 is TGTGCCAGCACCAATTACAATGAGCAGTTCTTC.

This chain connects TRBV4-2 to TRBJ2-6; the D gene is possibly TRBD2 (7 bases). Germline V gene data show CDR1 as LGHNA and CDR2 as YNFKEQ. CDR3 length: 18 amino acids. The V and J ends lost 1 base and 4 bases respectively, with 17 bases between them. This chain's CDR3 is CASSQAWRGTTGANVLTF. DNA of the CDR3: TGTGCCAGCAGCCAAGCGTGGAGGGGGACTACCGGGGCCAACGTCCTGACTTTC.

The chain is built from TRBV5-1 and TRBJ2-1; 11 nucleotides agree with TRBD1. Germline V gene sequence: CDR1 SGHRS, CDR2 YFSETQ. CDR3 length equals 15 residues. V lost 4 bases, J lost 6 bases, and 6 bases stayed unmatched. CDR3 sequence: CASSPGTGGFNEQFF. DNA of the CDR3: TGCGCCAGCAGCCCCGGGACAGGGGGATTCAATGAGCAGTTCTTC.

The chain couples TRBV11-3 to TRBJ2-1; TRBD1 matches 9 bases. Losses at the gene ends were 1 base for V and 9 bases for J; bases not matched to a gene: 13. This CDR3 has 17 amino acids. CDR1 is SGHNT and CDR2 is YENEEA in the germline V gene. CDR3 nucleotides: TGTGCCAGCAGCTTAGCAGGGGGACAGGGCCCACATCTTGAGCAGTTCTTC. This encodes CASSLAGGQGPHLEQFF.

The chain couples TRBV24-1 to TRBJ1-2; TRBD1 agrees at 7 bases. Trimming cost V 6 bases and J 6 bases; bases outside gene matches: 6. Germline loops: CDR1 KGHDR, CDR2 SFDVKD. The CDR3 covers 13 residues. DNA for the CDR3: TGTGCCACCAGTAAGGGGGCGTTGGATGGCTACACCTTC. Translation gives CATSKGALDGYTF.

This chain links TRBV6-6 with TRBJ1-1; D possibly corresponds to TRBD1 (5 bases). Germline assignment: CDR1 MNHNY and CDR2 SVGAGI (reference sequence). The CDR3 consists of 12 residues. Trimming took 5 bases from V and 11 from J, leaving 15 bases between them. CDR3 in amino acids: CASSPTRVLAFF. CDR3 bases: TGTGCCAGCAGTCCGACCAGGGTTTTGGCTTTCTTT.

This clone was counted once. V is TRBV23-1 and J is TRBJ2-3, with TRBD2 identical over 7 bases. TRBV23-1 is marked as an open reading frame, function uncertain. This CDR3 has 17 amino acids. The J segment lost 4 bases and the V segment lost 6 bases, leaving 16 bases of the junction unmatched. In DNA, the CDR3 is TGCGCCAGCAGCCCCCAGGCCCGGACTAGTGGATCAGATACGCAGTATTTT. Its translation is CASSPQARTSGSDTQYF.

The J gene is TRBJ1-2, the V gene TRBV11-3, with 10 bases aligning to TRBD1. CDR1 is SGHNT, CDR2 YENEEA, per germline. The junction had 6 bases not matched to a gene; V was cut back by 1 base and J by 1 base. The CDR3 spans 17 residues. CDR3 region: CASSLVTGGGNNYGYTF. For the CDR3, the DNA is TGTGCCAGCAGCTTAGTGACAGGGGGCGGCAATAACTATGGCTACACCTTC.

The chain joins TRBV19 to TRBJ1-4, with no clear D. This CDR3 is 14 amino acids long. Trimming stripped 5 bases from V and 3 bases from J, with 10 bases between. The germline V gene encodes CDR1 LNHDA and CDR2 SQIVND (reference sequence). The CDR3 region is CASSPQEANEKLFF. CDR3 bases: TGTGCCAGTAGTCCCCAGGAAGCTAATGAAAAACTGTTTTTT. The full variable domain, its missing parts supplied by reference TRBV19 and TRBJ1-4, is DGGITQSPKYLFRKEGQNVTLSCEQNLNHDAMYWYRQDPGQGLRLIYYSQIVNDFQKGDIAEGYSVSREKKESFPLTVTSAQKNPTAFYLCASSPQEANEKLFFGSGTQLSVL.

The V gene is TRBV2, the J gene TRBJ2-3, with D maybe TRBD2 (6 bases). V lost 4 bases and J lost 5, with 7 bases in between. CDR3 size: 12 residues. Germline assignment: CDR1 SNHLY and CDR2 FYNNEI. The CDR3 sequence is CASSGRGDTQYF. The CDR3 bases are TGTGCCAGCAGTGGGAGGGGAGATACGCAGTATTTT.

The chain recombines TRBV19 with TRBJ2-5; D is uncertain. Germline V gene sequence: CDR1 LNHDA, CDR2 SQIVND (reference sequence). The CDR3 is 13 residues long. Trimming removed 5 bases at V and 1 base at J, with 8 bases between. CDR3 bases: TGTGCCAGTAGTCGAGCAAGCCAAGAGACCCAGTACTTC. This gives the protein CASSRASQETQYF. The full variable domain, in which reference TRBV19 and TRBJ2-5 provide the parts outside the CDR3, is DGGITQSPKYLFRKEGQNVTLSCEQNLNHDAMYWYRQDPGQGLRLIYYSQIVNDFQKGDIAEGYSVSREKKESFPLTVTSAQKNPTAFYLCASSRASQETQYFGPGTRLLVL.

J is TRBJ2-2 and V is TRBV9; TRBD2 aligns across 11 bases. Germline V gene sequence: CDR1 SGDLS, CDR2 YYNGEE. J gave up 0 bases and V 2 bases, and 6 bases lay outside the gene matches. This CDR3 is 18 amino acids long. The CDR3 region has the DNA TGTGCCAGCAGCGTGTCTACTAGCGGGGGCGCGAACACCGGGGAGCTGTTTTTT. Translating gives CASSVSTSGGANTGELFF. Based on the CDR3 plus reference TRBV9 and TRBJ2-2, the full variable domain is DSGVTQTPKHLITATGQRVTLRCSPRSGDLSVYWYQQSLDQGLQFLIQYYNGEERAKGNILERFSAQQFPDLHSELNLSSLELGDSALYFCASSVSTSGGANTGELFFGEGSRLTVL.

This rearrangement joins TRBV19 to TRBJ2-7; possibly TRBD1 for D (6 bases). The CDR3 runs 13 residues. Trimming shortened V by 6 bases and J by 3 bases, and 12 bases separated the two germline ends. CDR1 is LNHDA, CDR2 SQIVND, per germline (reference sequence). The DNA for the CDR3 is TGTGCCAGTAGCCCGCAGGGGAACTACGAGCAGTACTTC. Protein: CASSPQGNYEQYF.

V gene TRBV7-9 combines with J gene TRBJ1-2; possibly TRBD1 for D (5 bases). This CDR3 is 14 amino acids long. V shed 5 bases and J shed 7 bases, with 17 bases lying between them. Germline CDR1 and CDR2: SEHNR and FQNEAQ (reference sequence). The CDR3 loop is CASSRGDSSRGYTF. In DNA, the CDR3 is TGTGCCAGCAGCCGGGGGGATTCAAGTCGTGGCTACACCTTC.

This chain links TRBV5-6 with TRBJ1-2, with a tentative D call TRBD1 (6 bases). Trimming left V 4 bases short and J 2 bases short, with 15 bases between. The CDR3 is made up of 15 amino acids. Germline values: CDR1 SGHDT, CDR2 YYEEEE. As DNA, the CDR3 is TGTGCCAGCAGCCTAGGGGGACGGCTAAACTATGGCTACACCTTC. This translates into CASSLGGRLNYGYTF. The full variable domain, its missing parts supplied by reference TRBV5-6 and TRBJ1-2, is DAGVTQSPTHLIKTRGQQVTLRCSPKSGHDTVSWYQQALGQGPQFIFQYYEEEERQRGNFPDRFSGHQFPNYSSELNVNALLLGDSALYLCASSLGGRLNYGYTFGSGTRLTVV.

The chain carries TRBV14 and TRBJ1-1; D remains ambiguous. The CDR3 totals 14 residues. Between the trimmed V and J ends, which lost 0 bases and 7 bases, there was a span of 12 bases. Looked up from germline, CDR1 is SGHDN and CDR2 is FVKESK. The CDR3 loop is CASSQDYLRIEAFF. DNA of the CDR3: TGTGCCAGCAGCCAAGATTATCTGCGGATTGAAGCTTTCTTT.

The J gene is TRBJ2-1, the V gene TRBV5-4; 13 bases align to TRBD2. The CDR3 totals 16 residues. Looked up from germline, CDR1 is SGHNT and CDR2 is YYREEE (reference sequence). V was pared by 4 bases and J by 6 bases, with 7 bases of the junction left unmatched. CDR3 bases: TGTGCCAGCAGCGGGCAGGGACTAGCGGGGTTCAATGAGCAGTTCTTC. Its translation is CASSGQGLAGFNEQFF.

This chain uses TRBV30 with TRBJ1-5; 9 positions agree with TRBD1. CDR3 length: 18 amino acids. Trimming at V came to 2 bases and at J to 2 bases, leaving 13 bases not matched to a gene. The germline V gene encodes CDR1 GTSNPN and CDR2 SVGIG (reference sequence). As DNA, the CDR3 is TGTGCCTGGAGTAGATGGACAGGGGAATATAATGGCAATCAGCCCCAGCATTTT. This codes for CAWSRWTGEYNGNQPQHF.

V gene TRBV5-1 combines with J gene TRBJ1-2, with 12 bases that match TRBD1. The CDR3 runs to 17 residues. Germline V gives CDR1 SGHRS, CDR2 YFSETQ. V shed 0 bases and J 4 bases; nucleotides not matched to a gene: 7. DNA for the CDR3: TGCGCCAGCAGCTTGGGGGTACCGGGACAGGGGGCCTATGGCTACACCTTC. It specifies CASSLGVPGQGAYGYTF.

This rearrangement joins TRBV2 to TRBJ2-7; D is perhaps TRBD1 (6 bases). The CDR3 runs to 15 residues. V was pared by 3 bases and J by 2 bases, with 14 bases between. The germline V gene has CDR1 SNHLY and CDR2 FYNNEI. This CDR3 reads CASSDGGGRPYEQYF. The CDR3 nucleotides are TGTGCCAGCAGTGATGGGGGCGGCCGTCCCTACGAGCAGTACTTC.

The CDR3 here is CSAVNTDTQYF. CDR3 in DNA: TGCAGTGCTGTTAACACAGATACGCAGTATTTT. The chain employs TRBV20-1 and TRBJ2-3; D is uncertain. CDR3 length: 11 residues. Trimming pared 5 bases from V and 2 bases from J, leaving 5 bases between. Germline values: CDR1 DFQATT, CDR2 SNEGSKA (reference sequence).